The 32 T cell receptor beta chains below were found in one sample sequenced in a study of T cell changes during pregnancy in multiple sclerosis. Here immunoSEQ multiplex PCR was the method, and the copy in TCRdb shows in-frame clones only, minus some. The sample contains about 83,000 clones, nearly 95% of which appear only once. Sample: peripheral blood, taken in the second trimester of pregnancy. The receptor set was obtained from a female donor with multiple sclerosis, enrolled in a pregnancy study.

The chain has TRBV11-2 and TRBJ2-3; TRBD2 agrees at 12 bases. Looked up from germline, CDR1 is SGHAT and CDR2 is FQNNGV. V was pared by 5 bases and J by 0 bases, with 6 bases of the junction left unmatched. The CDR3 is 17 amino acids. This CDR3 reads CASSQGLAGVSTDTQYF. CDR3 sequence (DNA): TGTGCCAGCAGCCAGGGACTAGCGGGTGTTAGCACAGATACGCAGTATTTT.

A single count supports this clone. The CDR3 loop reads CASGTGVYGYTF. The CDR3 nucleotides read TGTGCCAGTGGGACAGGGGTCTATGGCTACACCTTC. The chain combines TRBV19 with TRBJ1-2, with 10 nucleotides matching TRBD1. Germline CDR1 LNHDA, CDR2 SQIVND (reference sequence). CDR3 length: 12 amino acids. The trim removed 8 bases at V and 4 bases at J, leaving 1 base unmatched.

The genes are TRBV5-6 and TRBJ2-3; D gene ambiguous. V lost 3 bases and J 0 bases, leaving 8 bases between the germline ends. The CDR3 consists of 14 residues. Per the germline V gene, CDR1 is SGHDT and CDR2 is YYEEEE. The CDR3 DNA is TGTGCCAGCAGCTCCGGTGCTAGCACAGATACGCAGTATTTT. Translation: CASSSGASTDTQYF.

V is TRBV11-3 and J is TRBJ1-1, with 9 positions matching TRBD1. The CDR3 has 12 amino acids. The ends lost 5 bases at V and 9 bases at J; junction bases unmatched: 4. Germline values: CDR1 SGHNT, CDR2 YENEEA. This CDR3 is CASSQDRGKAFF. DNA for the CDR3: TGTGCCAGCAGCCAGGACAGGGGAAAAGCTTTCTTT.

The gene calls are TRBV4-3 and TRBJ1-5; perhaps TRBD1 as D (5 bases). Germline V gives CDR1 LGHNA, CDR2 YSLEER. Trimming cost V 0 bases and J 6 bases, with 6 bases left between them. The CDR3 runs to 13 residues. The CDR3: CASSQDRGQPQHF. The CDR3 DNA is TGCGCCAGCAGCCAAGATAGGGGTCAGCCCCAGCATTTT.

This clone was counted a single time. The CDR3 sequence is CASSRDREQFF. The DNA of the CDR3 is TGCGCCAGCAGCCGAGACAGGGAGCAGTTCTTC. The rearrangement links TRBV4-1 to TRBJ2-1, with D tentatively TRBD1 (6 bases). The CDR3 is made up of 11 amino acids. Germline V lookup: CDR1 MGHRA, CDR2 YSYEKL. V was shortened by 4 bases and J by 10 bases, with 8 bases between the two germline ends.

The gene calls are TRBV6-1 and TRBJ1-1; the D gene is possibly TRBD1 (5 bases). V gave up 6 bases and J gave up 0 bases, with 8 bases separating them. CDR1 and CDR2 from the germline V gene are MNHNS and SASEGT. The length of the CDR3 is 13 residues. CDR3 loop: CASRTRVNTEAFF. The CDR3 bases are TGTGCCAGCAGGACCAGGGTGAACACTGAAGCTTTCTTT.

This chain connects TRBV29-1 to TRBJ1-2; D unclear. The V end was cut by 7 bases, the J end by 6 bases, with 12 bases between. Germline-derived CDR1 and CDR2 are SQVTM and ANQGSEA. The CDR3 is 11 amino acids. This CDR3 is CSGRVGDGYTF. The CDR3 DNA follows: TGCAGCGGACGGGTGGGAGATGGCTACACCTTC.

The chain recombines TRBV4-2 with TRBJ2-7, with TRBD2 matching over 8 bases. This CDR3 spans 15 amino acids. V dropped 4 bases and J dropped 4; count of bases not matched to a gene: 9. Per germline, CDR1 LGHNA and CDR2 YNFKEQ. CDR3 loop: CASSPRPGTSYEQYF. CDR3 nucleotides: TGTGCCAGCAGCCCCAGACCCGGGACTAGTTACGAGCAGTACTTC.

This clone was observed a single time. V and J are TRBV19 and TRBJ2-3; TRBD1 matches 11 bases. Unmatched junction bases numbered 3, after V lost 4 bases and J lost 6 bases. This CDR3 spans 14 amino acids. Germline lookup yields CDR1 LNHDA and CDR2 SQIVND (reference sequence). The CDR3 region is CASSTGQGADTQYF. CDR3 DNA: TGTGCCAGTAGTACCGGACAGGGGGCCGATACGCAGTATTTT.

For the CDR3, the DNA is TGTGCCAGCAGCTTAGGGGCAGGACAGGCCGGGGAGACCCAGTACTTC. The encoded protein is CASSLGAGQAGETQYF. This rearrangement joins TRBV7-6 to TRBJ2-5; 7 positions match TRBD1. Trimming removed 1 base from V and 5 bases from J; junction bases left unmatched: 10. Looked up from germline, CDR1 is SGHVS and CDR2 is FNYEAQ. The CDR3 consists of 16 residues. The whole variable domain, filled in from reference TRBV7-6 and TRBJ2-5, reads GAGVSQSPRYKVTKRGQDVALRCDPISGHVSLYWYRQALGQGPEFLTYFNYEAQQDKSGLPNDRFSAERPEGSISTLTIQRTEQRDSAMYRCASSLGAGQAGETQYFGPGTRLLVL.

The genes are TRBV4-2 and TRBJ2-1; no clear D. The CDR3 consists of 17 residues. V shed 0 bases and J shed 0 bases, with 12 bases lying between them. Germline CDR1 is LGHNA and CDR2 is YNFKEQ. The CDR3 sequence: CASSQDEVPSSYNEQFF. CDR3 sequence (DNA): TGTGCCAGCAGCCAAGATGAGGTCCCGAGCTCCTACAATGAGCAGTTCTTC.

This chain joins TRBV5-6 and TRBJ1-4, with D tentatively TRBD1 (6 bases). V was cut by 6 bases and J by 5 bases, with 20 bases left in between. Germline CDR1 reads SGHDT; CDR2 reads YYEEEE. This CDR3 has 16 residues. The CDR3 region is CASTPRGALSNEKLFF. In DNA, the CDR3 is TGTGCCAGCACCCCGCGGGGGGCTTTGTCGAATGAAAAACTGTTTTTT.

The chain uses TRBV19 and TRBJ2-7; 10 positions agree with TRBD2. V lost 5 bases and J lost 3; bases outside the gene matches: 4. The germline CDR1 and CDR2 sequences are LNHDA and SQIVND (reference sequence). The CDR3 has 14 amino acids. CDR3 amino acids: CASSPSGSYYEQYF. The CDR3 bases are TGTGCCAGTAGTCCTAGCGGGAGCTACTACGAGCAGTACTTC.

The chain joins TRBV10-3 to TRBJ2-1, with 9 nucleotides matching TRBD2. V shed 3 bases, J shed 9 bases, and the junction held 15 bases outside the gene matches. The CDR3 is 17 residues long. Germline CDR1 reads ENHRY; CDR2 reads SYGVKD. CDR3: CAISDLQSGGRAGEQFF. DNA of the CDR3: TGTGCCATCAGTGACCTCCAGAGCGGCGGGAGGGCAGGTGAGCAGTTCTTC.

CDR3 region: CATSRDLGGGETQYF. The CDR3 coding sequence is TGTGCCACCAGCAGAGATCTTGGGGGCGGAGAGACCCAGTACTTC. This chain connects TRBV15 to TRBJ2-5; TRBD1 might be the D (6 bases). Deletions cut 0 bases from V and 4 bases from J, with 12 bases between. CDR1 and CDR2 (germline): LNHNV, YYDKDF (reference sequence). The CDR3 has 15 residues.

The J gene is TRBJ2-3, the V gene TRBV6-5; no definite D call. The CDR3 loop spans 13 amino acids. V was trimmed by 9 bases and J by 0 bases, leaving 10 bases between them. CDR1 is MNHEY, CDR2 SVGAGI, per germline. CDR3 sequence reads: CASAQLSTDTQYF. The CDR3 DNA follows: TGTGCCAGTGCTCAACTCAGCACAGATACGCAGTATTTT.

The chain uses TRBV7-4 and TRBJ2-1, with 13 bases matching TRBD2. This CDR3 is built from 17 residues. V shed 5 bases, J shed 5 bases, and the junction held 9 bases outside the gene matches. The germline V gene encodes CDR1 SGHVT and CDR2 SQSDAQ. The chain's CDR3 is CASSPRTSGSIDNEQFF. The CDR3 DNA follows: TGTGCCAGCAGCCCCCGGACTAGCGGGAGTATCGACAATGAGCAGTTCTTC.

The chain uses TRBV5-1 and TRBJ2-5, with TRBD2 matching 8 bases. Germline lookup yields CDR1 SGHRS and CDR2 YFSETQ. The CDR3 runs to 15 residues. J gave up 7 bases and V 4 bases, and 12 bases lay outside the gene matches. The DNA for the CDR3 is TGCGCCAGCAGCGGCGCGGGAGGACGCGTAGGGACCCAGTACTTC. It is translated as CASSGAGGRVGTQYF.

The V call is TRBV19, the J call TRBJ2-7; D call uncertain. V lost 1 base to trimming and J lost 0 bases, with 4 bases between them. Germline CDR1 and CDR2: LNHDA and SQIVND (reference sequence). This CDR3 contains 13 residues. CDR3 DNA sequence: TGTGCCAGTAGTATAGTTAGCTCCTACGAGCAGTACTTC. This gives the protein CASSIVSSYEQYF. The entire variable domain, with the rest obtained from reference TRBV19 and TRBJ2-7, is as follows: DGGITQSPKYLFRKEGQNVTLSCEQNLNHDAMYWYRQDPGQGLRLIYYSQIVNDFQKGDIAEGYSVSREKKESFPLTVTSAQKNPTAFYLCASSIVSSYEQYFGPGTRLTVT.

The DNA of the CDR3 is TGTGCCAGCAGCCCTGTCGGTTTCTACGAGCAGTACTTC. As protein: CASSPVGFYEQYF. This chain uses TRBV11-3 with TRBJ2-7; D unclear. This CDR3 region has 13 residues. Per the germline V gene, CDR1 is SGHNT and CDR2 is YENEEA. V lost 5 bases and J lost 3, with 11 bases in between.

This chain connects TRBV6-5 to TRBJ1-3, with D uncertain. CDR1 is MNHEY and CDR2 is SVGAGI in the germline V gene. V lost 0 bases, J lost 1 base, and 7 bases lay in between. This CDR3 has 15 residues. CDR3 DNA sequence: TGTGCCAGCAGTTACTCGCAGTCGTCTGGAAACACCATATATTTT. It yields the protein CASSYSQSSGNTIYF.

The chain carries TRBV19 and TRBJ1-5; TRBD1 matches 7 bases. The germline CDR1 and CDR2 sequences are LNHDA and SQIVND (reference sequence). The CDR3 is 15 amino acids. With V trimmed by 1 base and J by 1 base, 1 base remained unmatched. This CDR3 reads CASSIGRGSNQPQHF. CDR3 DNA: TGTGCCAGTAGTATAGGCAGGGGGAGCAATCAGCCCCAGCATTTT.

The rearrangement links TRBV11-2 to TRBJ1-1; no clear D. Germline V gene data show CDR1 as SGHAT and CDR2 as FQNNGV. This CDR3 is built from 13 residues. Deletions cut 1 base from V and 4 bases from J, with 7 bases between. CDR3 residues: CASSLAPGTEAFF. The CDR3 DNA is TGTGCCAGCAGCTTAGCACCCGGCACTGAAGCTTTCTTT.

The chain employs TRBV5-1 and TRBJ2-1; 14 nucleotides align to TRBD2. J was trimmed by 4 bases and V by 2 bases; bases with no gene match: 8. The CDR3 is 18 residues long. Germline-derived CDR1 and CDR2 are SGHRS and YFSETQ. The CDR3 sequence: CASSFGTSGRVEYNEQFF. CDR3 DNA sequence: TGCGCCAGCAGCTTTGGGACTAGCGGGAGAGTGGAGTACAATGAGCAGTTCTTC.

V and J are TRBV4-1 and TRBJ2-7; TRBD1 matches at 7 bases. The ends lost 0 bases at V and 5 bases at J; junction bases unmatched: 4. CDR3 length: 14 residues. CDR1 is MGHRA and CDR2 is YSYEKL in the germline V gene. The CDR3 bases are TGCGCCAGCAGCCAAGATCGACAGGGCAACGAGCAGTACTTC. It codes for CASSQDRQGNEQYF.

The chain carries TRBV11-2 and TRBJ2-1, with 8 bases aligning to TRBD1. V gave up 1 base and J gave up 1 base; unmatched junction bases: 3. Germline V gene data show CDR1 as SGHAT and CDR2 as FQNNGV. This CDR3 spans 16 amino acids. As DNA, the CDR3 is TGTGCCAGCAGCTTAGGACAGGGGAGATCCTACAATGAGCAGTTCTTC. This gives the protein CASSLGQGRSYNEQFF.

CDR3 residues: CASSRREGSYNEQFF. The CDR3 DNA reads as TGTGCCAGCAGTCGGCGGGAGGGTTCCTACAATGAGCAGTTCTTC. The V call is TRBV25-1, the J call TRBJ2-1, with 9 bases lining up with TRBD2. The V gene end was trimmed by 5 bases and the J gene end by 1 base; junction bases not matched to a gene: 3. Germline assignment: CDR1 MGHDK and CDR2 SYGVNS. There are 15 residues in the CDR3.

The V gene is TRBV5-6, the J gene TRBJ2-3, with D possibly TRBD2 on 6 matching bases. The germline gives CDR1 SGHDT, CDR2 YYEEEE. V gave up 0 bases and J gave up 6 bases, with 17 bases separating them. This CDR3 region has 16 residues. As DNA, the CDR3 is TGTGCCAGCAGCTTGGCCGGGGGAGGACCGCCGGATACGCAGTATTTT. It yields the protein CASSLAGGGPPDTQYF.

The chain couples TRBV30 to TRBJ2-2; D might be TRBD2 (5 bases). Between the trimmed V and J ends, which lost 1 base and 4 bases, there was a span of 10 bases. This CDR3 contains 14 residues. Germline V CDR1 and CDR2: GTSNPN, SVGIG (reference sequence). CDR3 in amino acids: CAWSEGVITGELFF. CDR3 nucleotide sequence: TGTGCCTGGAGTGAGGGAGTGATCACCGGGGAGCTGTTTTTT.

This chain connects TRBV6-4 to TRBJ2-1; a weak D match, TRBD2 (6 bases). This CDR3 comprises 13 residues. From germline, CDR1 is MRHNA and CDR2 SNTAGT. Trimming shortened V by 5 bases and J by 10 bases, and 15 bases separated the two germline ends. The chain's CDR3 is CASSKEGGLEQFF. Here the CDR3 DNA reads TGTGCCAGCAGTAAGGAGGGAGGCCTGGAGCAGTTCTTC.

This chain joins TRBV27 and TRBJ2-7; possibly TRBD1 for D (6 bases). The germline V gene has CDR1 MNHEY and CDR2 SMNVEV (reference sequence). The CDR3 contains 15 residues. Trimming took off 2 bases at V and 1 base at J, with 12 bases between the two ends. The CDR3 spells CASSLGGGGSYEQYF. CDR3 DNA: TGTGCCAGCAGTTTAGGGGGCGGTGGTTCCTACGAGCAGTACTTC.